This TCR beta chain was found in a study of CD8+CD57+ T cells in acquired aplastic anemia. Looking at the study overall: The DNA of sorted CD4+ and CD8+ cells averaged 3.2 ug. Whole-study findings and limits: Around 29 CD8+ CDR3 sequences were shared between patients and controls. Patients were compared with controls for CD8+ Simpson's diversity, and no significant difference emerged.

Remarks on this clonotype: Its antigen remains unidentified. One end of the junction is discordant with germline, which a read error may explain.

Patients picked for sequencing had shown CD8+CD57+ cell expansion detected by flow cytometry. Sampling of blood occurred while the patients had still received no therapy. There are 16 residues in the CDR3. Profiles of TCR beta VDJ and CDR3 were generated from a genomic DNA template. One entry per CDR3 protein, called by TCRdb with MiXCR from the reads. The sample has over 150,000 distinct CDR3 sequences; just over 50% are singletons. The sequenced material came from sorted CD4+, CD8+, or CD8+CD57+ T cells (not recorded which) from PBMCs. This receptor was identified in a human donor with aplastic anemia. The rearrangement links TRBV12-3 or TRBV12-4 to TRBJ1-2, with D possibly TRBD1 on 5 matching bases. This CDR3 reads CASSLTVGANNYGYTF. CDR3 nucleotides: TGTGCCAGCAGTCTTACCGTTGGGGCAAACAACTATGGCTACACCTTT.